This paragraph reports one TCR beta chain. The data were taken from a study of blood T cell repertoires in COVID-19. Across the whole study: The samples span acute and convalescent COVID-19 from the United States, Italy and Spain. PBMCs, B-cell-depleted T cells, or T cells provided the cDNA or gDNA that made up the material.

CDR3 length: 16 residues. Germline CDR1 reads SGHDN; CDR2 reads FVKESK. Trimming took 4 bases from V and 4 from J; bases not matched to a gene: 9. Authors' methods: Estimated nucleated cell counts came from reference gene primer amplification. Profiled with immunoSEQ multiplex PCR; TCRdb holds only in-frame clones, not every one. V, J and clone size are taken as reported in that table, and D and trimming were inferred from the DNA itself. In the table there are roughly 190,000 clones, roughly 85% of which are singletons. The clonotype was recovered from a man between 60 and 70 years old with active or convalescent COVID-19. Sequencing was performed on peripheral blood. The chain employs TRBV14 and TRBJ2-1, with 8 bases fitting TRBD1. The CDR3 nucleotides are TGTGCCAGCAGCCGAGCAGGGGGCGTAGAGTACAATGAGCAGTTCTTC. Translation gives CASSRAGGVEYNEQFF.